A single TCR beta chain is shown here with its context. Its antigen is unidentified. Germline lookup yields CDR1 SGHTA and CDR2 FQGNSA. This CDR3 region has 14 residues. Trimming took 5 bases from V and 13 from J; bases not matched to a gene: 15. The data originate from a study of blood T cells in healthy people across ages. A J-beta primer mix and a sample-barcoded 5' primer were used in a second PCR of roughly 6 to 11 cycles. One entry per CDR3 protein results from TCRdb running MiXCR on the 5' RACE reads. Of more than 700,000 distinct CDR3 sequences detected, about half appear once; the ten largest clones hold roughly 20%. Study outcomes and limitations: TCR beta diversity was tightly associated with the proportion of naive T cells.

This chain uses TRBV7-2 with TRBJ2-5; 8 bases agree with TRBD2. Sequenced sample: blood. This sequence was found in a man older than 75 in good health. CDR3 DNA sequence: TGTGCCAGCAGCCCAAAAGGCGGGGGGCCGATTCTGTACTTC. As protein: CASSPKGGGPILYF.